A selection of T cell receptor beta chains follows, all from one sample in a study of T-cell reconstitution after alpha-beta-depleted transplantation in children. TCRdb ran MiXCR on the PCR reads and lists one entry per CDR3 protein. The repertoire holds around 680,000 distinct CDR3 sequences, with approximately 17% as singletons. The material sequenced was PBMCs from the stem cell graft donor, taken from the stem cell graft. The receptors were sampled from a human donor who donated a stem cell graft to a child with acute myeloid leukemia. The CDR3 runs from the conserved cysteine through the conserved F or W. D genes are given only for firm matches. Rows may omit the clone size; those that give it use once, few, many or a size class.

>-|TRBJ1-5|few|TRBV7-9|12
TGTGCCAGCAGCTTATTCGATCAGCCCCAGCATTTT
CASSLFDQPQHF
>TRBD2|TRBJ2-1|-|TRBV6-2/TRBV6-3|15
TGTGCCAGCATCCAACTAGCGGGGGGGCCCGGGGAGCAGTTCTTC
CASIQLAGGPGEQFF
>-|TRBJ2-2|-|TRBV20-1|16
TGCAGTGCTAGAGATTCTGGGGATTCGAACACCGGGGAGCTGTTTTTT
CSARDSGDSNTGELFF
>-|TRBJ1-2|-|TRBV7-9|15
TGTGCCAGCAGCGCCCCGTGGGAAGATGTCTATGGCTACACCTTC
CASSAPWEDVYGYTF
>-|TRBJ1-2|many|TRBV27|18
TGTGCCAGCAAATTCCAGTCAACGGGGGCGGCCCGGAAAGGGGGCTACACCTTC
CASKFQSTGAARKGGYTF
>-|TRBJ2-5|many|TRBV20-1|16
TGCAGTGCTAGAAGGACTGGGGGACAACCCCAAGAGACCCAGTACTTC
CSARRTGGQPQETQYF
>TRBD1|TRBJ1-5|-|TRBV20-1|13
TGCAGTGGTAGTACAGGGGTCAATCAGCCCCAGCATTTT
CSGSTGVNQPQHF
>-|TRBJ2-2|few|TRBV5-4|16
TGTGCCAGCAGCTTGAAGTCCCTAGGAAGGAACGGGGAGCTGTTTTTT
CASSLKSLGRNGELFF
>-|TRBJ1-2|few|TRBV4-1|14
TGCGCCAGCAGCCAAGAGGGGCGGCCGTATGGCTACACCTTC
CASSQEGRPYGYTF
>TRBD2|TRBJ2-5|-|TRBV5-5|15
TGTGCCAGCAGCACTGGGACTAGCGGAGAAGAGACCCAGTACTTC
CASSTGTSGEETQYF
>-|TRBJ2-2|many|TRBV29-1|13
TGCAGCGTTAACTCCCGGGGCGACGGGGAGCTGTTTTTT
CSVNSRGDGELFF
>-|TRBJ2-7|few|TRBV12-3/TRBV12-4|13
TGTGCCAGCACCTCGGCAGGGCCCTACGAGCAGTACTTC
CASTSAGPYEQYF
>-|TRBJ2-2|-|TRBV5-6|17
TGTGCCAGCGGCCCCGGGCCCCTCCACGAGGACACCGGGGAGCTGTTTTTT
CASGPGPLHEDTGELFF
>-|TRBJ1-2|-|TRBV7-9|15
TGTGCCAGCAGCCTCAGCCCTGTTTTTGGCTATGGCTACACCTTC
CASSLSPVFGYGYTF
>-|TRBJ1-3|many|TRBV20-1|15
TGCAGTGCTAGTGAAGGACACAACTCTGGAAACACCATATATTTT
CSASEGHNSGNTIYF
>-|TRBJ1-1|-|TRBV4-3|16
TGCGCCAGCAGCCAGCAGGACAGCGACTTGAACACTGAAGCTTTCTTT
CASSQQDSDLNTEAFF
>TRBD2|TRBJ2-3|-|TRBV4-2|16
TGTGCCAGCAGCCAAGGGCGGGGGGGGGGCGCAGATACGCAGTATTTT
CASSQGRGGGADTQYF
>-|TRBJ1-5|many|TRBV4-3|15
TGCGCCAGCAGCCAAGACCCACGCAGCAATCAGCCCCAGCATTTT
CASSQDPRSNQPQHF
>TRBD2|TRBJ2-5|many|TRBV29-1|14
TGCAGCGTTGAACTAGCGGGCTACCAAGAGACCCAGTACTTC
CSVELAGYQETQYF
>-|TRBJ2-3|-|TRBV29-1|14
TGCAGCGTGGCAGGGTACACTAGCACAGATACGCAGTATTTT
CSVAGYTSTDTQYF
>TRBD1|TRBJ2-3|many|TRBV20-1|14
TGCAGTGCCCCCGGGACAGGGCCCATAGATACGCAGTATTTT
CSAPGTGPIDTQYF
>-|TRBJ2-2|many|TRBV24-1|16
TGTGCCACCAGTGATTCTTGGACAACGAACACCGGGGAGCTGTTTTTT
CATSDSWTTNTGELFF
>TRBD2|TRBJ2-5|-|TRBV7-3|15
TGTGCCAGCAGCTCCTATAGCGGGGGGGGAGCTTTTCAGTACTTC
CASSSYSGGGAFQYF
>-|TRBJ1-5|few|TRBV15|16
TGTGCCACCAGCCCCTGGGGGGTTAGGGGCAATCAGCCCCAGCATTTT
CATSPWGVRGNQPQHF
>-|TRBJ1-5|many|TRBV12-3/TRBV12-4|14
TGTGCCAGCAGGTCTGACAGTCCCAATCAGCCCCAGCATTTT
CASRSDSPNQPQHF
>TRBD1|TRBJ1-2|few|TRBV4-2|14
TGTGCCAGCAGCCGCGGACAGGACTACTATGGCTACACCTTC
CASSRGQDYYGYTF
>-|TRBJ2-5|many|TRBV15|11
TGTGCCACCAGCAGCCAAGAGACCCAGTACTTC
CATSSQETQYF
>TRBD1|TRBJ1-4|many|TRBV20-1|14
TGCAGTGCTTTTGGGGACAGGGAGGTAGAAAAACTGTTTTTT
CSAFGDREVEKLFF
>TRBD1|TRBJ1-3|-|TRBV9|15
TGTGCCAGCAGCCTTCAGGGGGCCTTTGGAAACACCATATATTTT
CASSLQGAFGNTIYF
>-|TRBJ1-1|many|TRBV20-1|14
TGCAGTGCTAGCTTGACAGCCGCGAACACTGAAGCTTTCTTT
CSASLTAANTEAFF
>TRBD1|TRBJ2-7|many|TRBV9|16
TGTGCCAGCAGCGTAGGTGAGGACAGGCCAACCTACGAGCAGTACTTC
CASSVGEDRPTYEQYF
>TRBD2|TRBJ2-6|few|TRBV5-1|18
TGCGCCAGCAGCATCCGACTAGCGGGGAGCTCTGGGGCCAACGTCCTGACTTTC
CASSIRLAGSSGANVLTF
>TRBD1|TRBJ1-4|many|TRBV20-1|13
TGCAGTGCTCGACAGGGCTTGGATGAAAAACTGTTTTTT
CSARQGLDEKLFF
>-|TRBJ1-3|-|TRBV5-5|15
TGTGCCAGCAGCTTACACCAATTCTCTGGAAACACCATATATTTT
CASSLHQFSGNTIYF
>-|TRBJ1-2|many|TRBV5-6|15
TGTGCCAGCAGCTTGGGGAGTGGGGGGTACTATGGCTACACCTTC
CASSLGSGGYYGYTF
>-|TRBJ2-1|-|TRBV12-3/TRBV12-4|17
TGTGCCAGCAGTTTCCAACTCGAGGGAGATGCCTACAATGAGCAGTTCTTC
CASSFQLEGDAYNEQFF
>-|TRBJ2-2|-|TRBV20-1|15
TGCAGTGCTACCACGGGAACAGCGAACACCGGGGAGCTGTTTTTT
CSATTGTANTGELFF
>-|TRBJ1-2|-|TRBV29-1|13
TGCAGCGTTGACCAGGGATTTAACTATGGCTACACCTTC
CSVDQGFNYGYTF
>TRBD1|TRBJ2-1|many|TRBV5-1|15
TGCGCCAGCAGCTTGACCGGGACAGCATACAATGAGCAGTTCTTC
CASSLTGTAYNEQFF
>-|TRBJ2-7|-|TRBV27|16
TGTGCCAGCAGTTCATCCGACCGGGATCCTAACGCCGAACAGTACTTC
CASSSSDRDPNAEQYF
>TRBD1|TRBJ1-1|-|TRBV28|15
TGTGCCAGCAGTGAAACCGGGACAGGGGAGGCTGAAGCTTTCTTT
CASSETGTGEAEAFF